The clone carrying this T cell receptor beta chain was seen repeatedly, ten times or more. Ahead of thyroid surgery, no patient had received treatment of any kind. These data belong to a study of metastatic and nonmetastatic thyroid tumors. Study as a whole: Across blood and tumor or nodule tissue, repertoires from malignant and benign thyroid patients were compared with one another.

MiXCR re-clonotyped the PCR reads for TCRdb. The sample shows 16,000 or so clones, 20% to 25% of them seen only once. Trimming pared 1 base from V and 2 bases from J, leaving 6 bases between. The CDR3 totals 14 residues. In germline, CDR1 is KGHSH, CDR2 LQKENI. The sequence was collected from a male donor with papillary thyroid cancer or a benign thyroid nodule (not recorded which). Some clones in this sample may be carry-over from other donors' samples. The rearrangement links TRBV18 to TRBJ1-3; D not resolved. The specimen sequenced was tumor tissue. Written as DNA, the CDR3 is TGTGCCAGCTCACCACAAGATCCTGGAAACACCATATATTTT. Encoded protein: CASSPQDPGNTIYF.